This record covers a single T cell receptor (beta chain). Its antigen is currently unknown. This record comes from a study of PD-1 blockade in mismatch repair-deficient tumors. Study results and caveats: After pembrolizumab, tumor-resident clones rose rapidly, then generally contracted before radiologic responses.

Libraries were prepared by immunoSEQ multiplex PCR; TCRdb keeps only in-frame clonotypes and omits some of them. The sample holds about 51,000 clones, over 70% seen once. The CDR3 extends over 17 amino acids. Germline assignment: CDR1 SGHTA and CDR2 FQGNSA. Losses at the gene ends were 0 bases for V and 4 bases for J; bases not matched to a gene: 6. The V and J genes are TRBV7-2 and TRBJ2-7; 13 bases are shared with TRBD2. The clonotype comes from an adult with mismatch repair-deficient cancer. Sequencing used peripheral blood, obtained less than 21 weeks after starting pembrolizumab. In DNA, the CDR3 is TGTGCCAGCAGCTTAGCTGGGACTAGCGGGACTAGTTACGAGCAGTACTTC. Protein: CASSLAGTSGTSYEQYF.